These 9 T cell receptor beta chains were all obtained from the same sample, sequenced in a study of tumor and adjacent non-tumor tissue in lung cancer. The template was RNA from unsorted bulk tissue. Three rounds of nested PCR, following a modified ARM-PCR protocol, produced the TCRbeta library. TCRdb re-derived calls from the multiplex PCR reads in MiXCR, one entry per CDR3 protein. In the table there are tens of thousands of distinct CDR3 sequences, approximately 72% of which are singletons. The sample comprised lung tumor tissue. These receptors were collected from a woman in her thirties or forties with non-small cell lung cancer.

This clonotype occurred a few times. A much larger clone sits a single nucleotide away, making a read error possible. The chain combines TRBV5-4 with TRBJ2-2; a possible D gene is TRBD2 (6 bases). The CDR3 contains 15 residues. Germline V CDR1 and CDR2: SGHNT, YYREEE (reference sequence). The CDR3 nucleotides read TGTGCCAGCAGCTTGAGTGGGGGGAACACCCGGGAGCTGTTTTTT. It yields the protein CASSLSGGNTRELFF.

This clonotype was detected a few times. The germline gene is not matched at one end of the junction; a read error may be the cause. The chain combines TRBV6-5 with TRBJ2-3; no definite D call. Germline-derived CDR1 and CDR2 are MNHEY and SVGAGI. The CDR3 covers 15 residues. CDR3 sequence (DNA): TGTGCCGGCAGTACCAGCGCCTCTTCCCTCGGGCACCTGTATTTT. This encodes CAGSTSASSLGHLYF.

About this clonotype itself: Because the CDR3 is missing its conserved closing phenylalanine or tryptophan, this is likely a read error. The chain uses TRBV20-1 and TRBJ1-2, with D perhaps TRBD1 (5 bases). The germline V gene encodes CDR1 DFQATT and CDR2 SNEGSKA (reference sequence). V lost 4 bases to trimming and J lost 4 bases, with 10 bases between them. This CDR3 has 12 residues. The CDR3 coding sequence is TGCAGTGCTATGGGGGTGAGCTATGGCTACACCTCA. Its translation is CSAMGVSYGYTS.

Only a few counts were recorded for this clonotype. This sequence joins TRBV2 and TRBJ1-1; D gene uncertain. This CDR3 comprises 14 residues. V was cut by 7 bases and J by 1 base, with 13 bases left in between. Per germline, CDR1 SNHLY and CDR2 FYNNEI. CDR3 amino acids: CASTKPSGNTEAFF. The CDR3 DNA sequence: TGTGCCAGCACTAAACCCAGTGGGAACACTGAAGCTTTCTTT.

Concerning this clonotype itself: Germline is not matched at one junction end, which may reflect a read error. The chain couples TRBV11-2 to TRBJ2-1, with 11 bases fitting TRBD2. CDR3 length equals 18 residues. In germline, CDR1 is SGHAT, CDR2 FQNNGV. The CDR3 bases are TGTGCCAGTAGCTCGCGCATCGCAACTAGCGGGGGACAAAGGGAGCAGTTCTTC. Residues: CASSSRIATSGGQREQFF.

This sequence joins TRBV11-2 and TRBJ1-1; 8 bases agree with TRBD1. The junction had 13 bases not matched to a gene; V was cut back by 6 bases and J by 10 bases. The CDR3 runs 14 residues. The V gene's germline CDR1 is SGHAT and CDR2 FQNNGV. CDR3 region: CASRPWTGNVGAFF. The CDR3 DNA is TGTGCCAGCAGGCCCTGGACAGGGAACGTTGGAGCTTTCTTT.

The rearrangement uses TRBV28 and TRBJ1-4; 8 bases line up with TRBD1. CDR3 length equals 15 residues. From germline, CDR1 is MDHEN and CDR2 SYDVKM. V shed 5 bases, J shed 3 bases, and the junction held 5 bases outside the gene matches. CDR3 in amino acids: CASSLQGAANEKLFF. The CDR3 DNA reads as TGTGCCAGCAGTCTGCAGGGGGCAGCTAATGAAAAACTGTTTTTT.

This clonotype was seen at least ten times. This clone may be a read error of a much larger clone one base away. This chain joins TRBV11-2 and TRBJ2-3, with TRBD2 matching 10 bases. The length of the CDR3 is 17 residues. Germline V gene lookup returns CDR1 SGHAT and CDR2 FQNNGV. Trimming at V came to 1 base and at J to 5 bases, leaving 9 bases not matched to a gene. DNA of the CDR3: TGTGCCAGCAGCTTAGTTGCTAGCGGGGGAGTTGGAGATACGCAGTATTTT. This sequence encodes CASSLVASGGVGDTQYF.

For this clonotype: One junction end disagrees with the germline gene, perhaps due to a read error. The rearrangement uses TRBV4-2 and TRBJ1-4, with TRBD1 matching over 7 bases. Germline values: CDR1 LGHNA, CDR2 YNFKEQ. The CDR3 runs 18 residues. In DNA, the CDR3 is TGTGCCAGCAGCCAAGAGGTGGGACAGAGTGGCATAGGCCGAAAACTGGTTTTT. This codes for CASSQEVGQSGIGRKLVF.